This TCR beta chain was sequenced for a study of a mutant IDH1 vaccine in newly diagnosed glioma. Background on the study: Vaccines were begun 4-6 weeks after radiotherapy alone, or with temozolomide cycles. Males made up 62.5% and females about 40% of treated patients, whose mean age was 40.4 years. Most patients had received both radiotherapy and temozolomide, the prior options being radiotherapy, temozolomide, or both.

Repertoires were generated with immunoSEQ multiplex PCR, while TCRdb's copy carries only in-frame clones and drops some. The repertoire holds tens of thousands of clones, with 90% to 95% as singletons. V dropped 2 bases and J dropped 7 bases, with 6 bases sitting between them. This CDR3 is 11 amino acids long. Time point indicated: week 5, during vaccination. Topical imiquimod accompanied each vaccine dose, which consisted of 300 ug of mutant IDH1 20-mer peptide. Astrocytomas found in donors were new, WHO grade 3 or 4, IDH1-mutant and ATRX-lost. With regard to this clone: Its antigen is unknown.

The sequences come from PBMCs, collected from a glioma patient whose treatment included an IDH1 peptide vaccine. The chain joins TRBV23-1 to TRBJ2-7, with D uncertain. TRBV23-1 is given ORF status, its function remaining uncertain. This TCR came from a woman between 50 and 59 years old with glioma. In DNA form, the CDR3 reads TGCGCCAGCAGTCAAAGGCGAGAGCAGTACTTC. Its protein product is CASSQRREQYF.